The 30 T cell receptor beta chains below come from one sample, sequenced in a study of vaccination effects on CD4 cells after COVID-19. These receptors' targets are unknown. Having been cultured for roughly 11 days, the cells underwent CD4+ T cell isolation. Two-dose vaccination with either BNT162b2 or mRNA-1273 was given to the participants. Profiled with immunoSEQ multiplex PCR; TCRdb holds only in-frame clones, not every one. The data contain 50,000 to 80,000 clones, 70% to 85% of them singletons. The input for sequencing was CD4+ T cells from PBMCs cultured without peptide, taken after COVID-19 vaccination. The origin of the receptors is a human donor who received a COVID-19 vaccine.

CDR3 nucleotides: TGTGCCAGCAGTTACGCCCCAACAGCCACTGAAGCTTTCTTT. This gives the protein CASSYAPTATEAFF. The chain is built from TRBV6-2 or TRBV6-3 and TRBJ1-1; D not resolved. This CDR3 comprises 14 residues. CDR1 and CDR2 (germline): MNHEY, SVGEGT. Trimming took 2 bases from V and 4 from J, leaving 11 bases between them.

The chain links TRBV25-1 to TRBJ2-5; D gene uncertain. Germline V CDR1 and CDR2: MGHDK, SYGVNS. This CDR3 contains 14 residues. Trimming pared 1 base from V and 0 bases from J, leaving 6 bases between. The CDR3 region is CASSESGYQETQYF. The CDR3 DNA reads as TGTGCCAGCAGTGAATCCGGGTACCAAGAGACCCAGTACTTC.

The gene calls are TRBV29-1 and TRBJ1-2, with D hard to call. Between the trimmed V and J ends, which lost 3 bases and 3 bases, there was a span of 8 bases. This CDR3 region has 12 residues. CDR1 SQVTM and CDR2 ANQGSEA come from the germline V gene. The CDR3 DNA follows: TGCAGCGTTGAGGGGAACGACTATGGCTACACCTTC. It is translated as CSVEGNDYGYTF.

This chain links TRBV6-2 or TRBV6-3 with TRBJ2-1; D is perhaps TRBD1 (5 bases). V gave up 0 bases and J gave up 4 bases, with 16 bases separating them. CDR3 size: 17 residues. Germline assignment: CDR1 MNHEY and CDR2 SVGEGT. CDR3 sequence: CASSYSGLRVGYNEQFF. Here the CDR3 DNA reads TGTGCCAGCAGTTACTCAGGGCTCAGGGTGGGTTACAATGAGCAGTTCTTC.

V is TRBV6-5 and J is TRBJ1-1, with D uncertain. V lost 4 bases and J lost 5, with 14 bases in between. This CDR3 spans 14 amino acids. Per the germline V gene, CDR1 is MNHEY and CDR2 is SVGAGI. The CDR3 sequence: CASSFERLGTEAFF. In DNA form, the CDR3 reads TGTGCCAGCAGTTTCGAAAGACTTGGGACTGAAGCTTTCTTT.

The CDR3 DNA reads TGTGCCAGCAGAAAGACAGGGGGCACAGATACGCAGTATTTT. Translating it yields CASRKTGGTDTQYF. V and J are TRBV28 and TRBJ2-3; 8 bases agree with TRBD1. This CDR3 is built from 14 residues. The junction had 3 bases not matched to a gene; V was cut back by 6 bases and J by 1 base. Germline CDR1 is MDHEN and CDR2 is SYDVKM.

This chain joins TRBV28 and TRBJ1-2, with 12 bases matching TRBD1. Germline CDR1 reads MDHEN; CDR2 reads SYDVKM. V lost 6 bases and J lost 7; bases outside the gene matches: 9. The CDR3 loop spans 15 amino acids. The CDR3 sequence: CASRPQGQGAGGYTF. Here the CDR3 DNA reads TGTGCCAGCAGACCCCAGGGACAGGGGGCTGGTGGCTACACCTTC.

The V and J genes are TRBV6-5 and TRBJ2-2; 8 positions agree with TRBD1. CDR1 MNHEY and CDR2 SVGAGI come from the germline V gene. CDR3 length: 15 residues. V gave up 9 bases and J gave up 3 bases; unmatched junction bases: 9. In DNA, the CDR3 is TGTGCCAGTCCCCCAGGGGGCTCGGACACCGGGGAGCTGTTTTTT. This encodes CASPPGGSDTGELFF.

The chain is built from TRBV7-8 and TRBJ1-4, with D hard to call. V lost 1 base, J lost 8 bases, and 11 bases lay in between. Germline CDR1 is SGHVS and CDR2 is FQNEAQ. The length of the CDR3 is 14 residues. Written as DNA, the CDR3 is TGTGCCAGCAGCTTAGGGTCTACCGGAGAAAAACTGTTTTTT. Its protein is CASSLGSTGEKLFF.

V is TRBV7-2 and J is TRBJ2-7; 14 positions agree with TRBD2. With 1 base clipped from V and 4 bases from J, the junction kept 3 bases outside the gene matches. The CDR3 length is 16 residues. The V gene's germline CDR1 is SGHTA and CDR2 FQGNSA. The CDR3 DNA reads TGTGCCAGCAGCTTAGGGGGGACTAGCGGGAGATACGAGCAGTACGTC. Its translation: CASSLGGTSGRYEQYV.

The rearrangement links TRBV11-2 to TRBJ1-4; D is ambiguous. This CDR3 comprises 12 residues. Trimming removed 5 bases from V and 4 bases from J, with 5 bases in between. Looked up from germline, CDR1 is SGHAT and CDR2 is FQNNGV. The CDR3 protein is CASSNINEKLFF. In DNA, the CDR3 is TGTGCCAGCAGCAACATTAATGAAAAACTGTTTTTT. The variable domain in full, completed from reference TRBV11-2 and TRBJ1-4, reads EAGVAQSPRYKIIEKRQSVAFWCNPISGHATLYWYQQILGQGPKLLIQFQNNGVVDDSQLPKDRFSAERLKGVDSTLKIQPAKLEDSAVYLCASSNINEKLFFGSGTQLSVL.

The chain employs TRBV18 and TRBJ1-1; 7 nucleotides line up with TRBD1. The CDR3 length is 15 residues. The V gene end was trimmed by 4 bases and the J gene end by 5 bases; junction bases not matched to a gene: 10. CDR1 and CDR2 from the germline V gene are KGHSH and LQKENI. Here the CDR3 reads CASSRQGGIRTEAFF. In DNA form, the CDR3 reads TGTGCCAGCTCACGACAGGGTGGAATAAGGACTGAAGCTTTCTTT.

V and J are TRBV14 and TRBJ2-7, with D perhaps TRBD1 (5 bases). Trimming pared 4 bases from V and 4 bases from J, leaving 8 bases between. The germline V gene has CDR1 SGHDN and CDR2 FVKESK. The CDR3 has 12 residues. CDR3 loop: CASSRQIYEQYV. In nucleotides, the CDR3 is TGTGCCAGCAGCCGACAGATTTACGAGCAGTACGTC.

This chain joins TRBV6-5 and TRBJ2-1; 7 bases agree with TRBD1. V dropped 6 bases and J dropped 10; count of bases not matched to a gene: 6. Germline CDR1 reads MNHEY; CDR2 reads SVGAGI. The CDR3 contains 12 residues. The CDR3 is CASRRQGQEQFF. The CDR3 DNA follows: TGTGCCAGCAGAAGACAGGGTCAGGAGCAGTTCTTC.

The V gene is TRBV5-1, the J gene TRBJ1-2; 12 nucleotides line up with TRBD1. Trimming at V came to 2 bases and at J to 7 bases, leaving 6 bases not matched to a gene. This CDR3 is 15 amino acids long. In germline, CDR1 is SGHRS, CDR2 YFSETQ. The chain's CDR3 is CASSFSGDRGLGYTF. CDR3 nucleotides: TGCGCCAGCAGCTTCTCGGGGGACAGGGGGCTTGGCTACACCTTC.

The gene calls are TRBV9 and TRBJ1-3; D not resolved. From germline, CDR1 is SGDLS and CDR2 YYNGEE. The CDR3 loop spans 14 amino acids. With 0 bases removed from V and 1 base from J, the gap between germline ends came to 5 bases. The CDR3 is CASSVVGSGNTIYF. The CDR3 bases are TGTGCCAGCAGCGTAGTGGGTTCTGGAAACACCATATATTTT. The full variable domain, in which reference TRBV9 and TRBJ1-3 provide the parts outside the CDR3, is DSGVTQTPKHLITATGQRVTLRCSPRSGDLSVYWYQQSLDQGLQFLIQYYNGEERAKGNILERFSAQQFPDLHSELNLSSLELGDSALYFCASSVVGSGNTIYFGEGSWLTVV.

The V gene is TRBV6-5, the J gene TRBJ1-3; D uncertain. This CDR3 is 13 amino acids long. From germline, CDR1 is MNHEY and CDR2 SVGAGI. V lost 8 bases to trimming and J lost 0 bases, with 8 bases between them. CDR3 bases: TGTGCCAGCGGATCGCTCTCTGGAAACACCATATATTTT. Protein sequence: CASGSLSGNTIYF.

The chain has TRBV29-1 and TRBJ2-5; D perhaps matches TRBD2 (6 bases). This CDR3 contains 15 residues. Looked up from germline, CDR1 is SQVTM and CDR2 is ANQGSEA. Trimming stripped 7 bases from V and 4 bases from J, with 22 bases between. The CDR3 nucleotides read TGCAGCGCCGACCCCTTTGCGGGGTTAGGAGAGACCCAGTACTTC. It is translated as CSADPFAGLGETQYF.

The V and J genes are TRBV5-8 and TRBJ1-5; 11 bases match TRBD1. The germline V gene has CDR1 SGHTS and CDR2 YDEGEE. The CDR3 runs 14 residues. With V trimmed by 4 bases and J by 9 bases, 6 bases remained unmatched. CDR3 coding DNA: TGTGCCAGCAGCCTTGGACAGGGGGCTTTGCCCCAGCATTTT. Amino acid sequence: CASSLGQGALPQHF.

The chain couples TRBV11-2 to TRBJ2-5; no firm D call. This CDR3 is 11 amino acids long. Trimming pared 1 base from V and 5 bases from J, leaving 2 bases between. CDR1 SGHAT and CDR2 FQNNGV come from the germline V gene. This chain's CDR3 is CASSLVETQYF. CDR3 sequence (DNA): TGTGCCAGCAGCTTAGTCGAGACCCAGTACTTC.

The chain links TRBV5-1 to TRBJ2-5; D is possibly TRBD2 (7 bases). Germline values: CDR1 SGHRS, CDR2 YFSETQ. V lost 4 bases and J 5 bases, leaving 27 bases between the germline ends. The CDR3 has 18 amino acids. This CDR3 reads CASSMEFNGGRLGETQYF. DNA for the CDR3: TGCGCCAGCAGCATGGAATTTAACGGGGGGCGCTTAGGGGAGACCCAGTACTTC.

The chain employs TRBV11-2 and TRBJ1-6; TRBD1 is a possible D gene (6 bases). The CDR3 sequence is 15 residues long. Germline lookup yields CDR1 SGHAT and CDR2 FQNNGV. The ends were cut back, 2 bases at V and 9 bases at J, with 14 bases in the middle. The CDR3 spells CASSLWGGESSPLHF. The CDR3 DNA follows: TGTGCCAGCAGCTTATGGGGGGGCGAGTCTTCACCCCTCCACTTT.

The V and J genes are TRBV19 and TRBJ1-1; D gene unclear. V was shortened by 1 base and J by 1 base, with 7 bases between the two germline ends. CDR1 LNHDA and CDR2 SQIVND come from the germline V gene (reference sequence). The CDR3 is 14 residues long. CDR3 bases: TGTGCCAGTAGTATAGGTTGGGCGAACACTGAAGCTTTCTTT. Residues: CASSIGWANTEAFF.

V usage is TRBV2 and J usage is TRBJ2-2; TRBD2 might be the D (5 bases). Germline CDR1 SNHLY, CDR2 FYNNEI. The CDR3 has 15 residues. V lost 4 bases, J lost 4 bases, and 13 bases lay in between. DNA of the CDR3: TGTGCCAGCAGTGCCCGACGGGGAGCCACCGGGGAGCTGTTTTTT. This codes for CASSARRGATGELFF. The complete variable domain, with remaining parts taken from reference TRBV2 and TRBJ2-2, reads EPEVTQTPSHQVTQMGQEVILRCVPISNHLYFYWYRQILGQKVEFLVSFYNNEISEKSEIFDDQFSVERPDGSNFTLKIRSTKLEDSAMYFCASSARRGATGELFFGEGSRLTVL.

This chain uses TRBV18 with TRBJ1-4; a weak D match, TRBD1 (6 bases). This CDR3 has 15 residues. Trimming took off 6 bases at V and 8 bases at J, with 19 bases between the two ends. CDR1 KGHSH and CDR2 LQKENI come from the germline V gene. The CDR3 region has the DNA TGTGCCAGCTCCCCGCTGGGGGGGCTGAAGGAAAAACTGTTTTTT. Encoded protein: CASSPLGGLKEKLFF.

This clone was seen more than once but under ten times. The rearrangement uses TRBV14 and TRBJ1-4; tentative D call: TRBD1 (5 bases). The CDR3 covers 15 residues. Deletions cut 4 bases from V and 2 bases from J, with 11 bases between. Per the germline V gene, CDR1 is SGHDN and CDR2 is FVKESK. The CDR3 sequence is CASSRAGTTNEKLFF. The CDR3, as DNA: TGTGCCAGCAGCCGAGCAGGGACCACTAATGAAAAACTGTTTTTT.

This clone was seen a few times. This chain connects TRBV2 to TRBJ1-6, with a weak D call TRBD1 (5 bases). This CDR3 region has 12 residues. Germline assignment: CDR1 SNHLY and CDR2 FYNNEI. V lost 5 bases and J 11 bases, leaving 10 bases between the germline ends. CDR3 sequence (DNA): TGTGCCAGCAGTTCTGAGGGGCCACCCCTCCACTTT. Its protein product is CASSSEGPPLHF.

J is TRBJ2-2 and V is TRBV6-6; the match to TRBD2 covers 10 bases. Germline CDR1 and CDR2: MNHNY and SVGAGI (reference sequence). The CDR3 has 18 residues. Trimming at V came to 5 bases and at J to 5 bases, leaving 14 bases not matched to a gene. The CDR3 coding sequence is TGTGCCAGCAGTCGCAAAATAGCGGGGGGCCTCAGTACCGGGGAGCTGTTTTTT. Translation: CASSRKIAGGLSTGELFF.

The CDR3, as DNA: TGTGCCAGCAGTTTAGCGGCAGGGCCCAATCAGCCCCAGCATTTT. Protein sequence: CASSLAAGPNQPQHF. V is TRBV27 and J is TRBJ1-5; D might be TRBD1 (5 bases). Germline values: CDR1 MNHEY, CDR2 SMNVEV (reference sequence). The CDR3 sequence is 15 residues long. Between the trimmed V and J ends, which lost 2 bases and 3 bases, there was a span of 11 bases.

This rearrangement joins TRBV6-5 to TRBJ1-1; 10 bases line up with TRBD1. Germline CDR1 reads MNHEY; CDR2 reads SVGAGI. V was clipped by 11 bases and J by 1 base; unmatched bases: 7. CDR3 length: 14 residues. CDR3 nucleotide sequence: TGTGCCGGGGCTGGGACAGGGGCGAACACTGAAGCTTTCTTT. Protein sequence: CAGAGTGANTEAFF.